The T cell receptor beta chain under discussion was sequenced for a study of metastatic and nonmetastatic thyroid tumors. Authors' analysis steps: Clinicopathological groups differed in CDR3, with these differences serving to build a distant-metastasis classifier for papillary thyroid cancer. TCRdb reanalyzed the PCR reads via MiXCR. Clone size and V and J calls follow TCRdb, not the original study. The sample has approximately 35,000 clones; roughly 22% are singletons. Between the trimmed V and J ends, which lost 3 bases and 4 bases, there was a span of 12 bases. CDR1 is MNHNS, CDR2 SASEGT, per germline. The CDR3 has 14 residues. This clone is termed medium-sized. Thyroid surgery had not been preceded by any treatment in any patient.

Specimen: tumor tissue. This sequence joins TRBV6-1 and TRBJ1-1; D perhaps matches TRBD1 (5 bases). This TCR derives from a male donor with papillary thyroid cancer or a benign thyroid nodule (not recorded which). Some clones in this sample may be carry-over from other donors' samples. CDR3 bases: TGTGCCAGCAGTGAGTGGGGGGAAATCACTGAAGCTTTCTTT. Its protein product is CASSEWGEITEAFF.